This T cell receptor beta chain was recorded in a study of T cells in Graves' hyperthyroidism and ophthalmopathy. Findings of the study overall: Appearing also in blood were most of the thyroid clonotypes expanded above 0.001.

Amplification of TCR beta CDR3 regions was performed using RNA transcripts as template. During a first-round RT-PCR of the TCR CDR3, the HTBI primer set was used. TCRdb ran MiXCR on the multiplex PCR reads and lists one entry per CDR3 protein. Of roughly 260,000 distinct CDR3 sequences listed, 13% to 15% were seen once; the top ten hold 10% to 15%. This clonotype showed up many times. Antigen specificity is unknown. Hyperthyroidism had been newly diagnosed in patients aged 18 to 65, and its duration was under 2 months. Investigators excluded patients with uncontrolled infection, other autoimmune disease, pregnancy or lactation. Isolation of PBMCs was performed on roughly 9 ml fresh peripheral blood. The V gene lost 6 bases and the J gene lost 3 bases, with 24 bases spanning the gap. Per germline, CDR1 MGHRA and CDR2 YSYEKL. The CDR3 length is 17 residues.

The receptor was derived from a woman aged 40 to 50 with Graves' hyperthyroidism that later progressed to Graves' ophthalmopathy. Sequenced sample: blood. The rearrangement links TRBV4-1 to TRBJ2-7; D is ambiguous. CDR3 loop: CASSPSGIGLTYYEQYF. The CDR3 coding sequence is TGCGCCAGCAGTCCAAGTGGGATAGGTCTAACCTACTACGAGCAGTACTTC.